A single sample is the source of the 15 T cell receptor beta chains below, sequenced in a study of control samples from healthy donors and cancer patients. Method: immunoSEQ multiplex PCR; TCRdb's copy keeps in-frame clones and lacks some. The table has around 150,000 clones, 80% to 90% seen once. The source material was blood. The receptors derive from a man aged 18 to 35 in good health.

This clone was detected many times. The gene calls are TRBV4-1 and TRBJ2-6, with D unclear. This CDR3 has 17 residues. Germline assignment: CDR1 MGHRA and CDR2 YSYEKL. The V end lost 3 bases, the J end lost 0 bases, and 12 bases lay between the germline ends. CDR3 loop: CASSQIFGDSGANVLTF. Here the CDR3 DNA reads TGCGCCAGCAGCCAGATTTTTGGAGACTCTGGGGCCAACGTCCTGACTTTC.

CDR3 nucleotides: TGTGCCACCAGCAGATCTCGAGGGCCCTCCTACGAGCAGTACTTC. This encodes CATSRSRGPSYEQYF. The V gene is TRBV15, the J gene TRBJ2-7; the D gene is possibly TRBD2 (5 bases). V gave up 2 bases and J gave up 0 bases, with 11 bases separating them. Germline V lookup: CDR1 LNHNV, CDR2 YYDKDF (reference sequence). The CDR3 consists of 15 residues.

The gene calls are TRBV6-2 or TRBV6-3 and TRBJ2-3; 14 positions agree with TRBD2. CDR1 is MNHEY, CDR2 SVGEGT, per germline. The J segment lost 0 bases and the V segment lost 2 bases, leaving 7 bases of the junction unmatched. The CDR3 consists of 19 residues. The DNA of the CDR3 is TGTGCCAGCAGTTACCCGGGACTAGCGGGGGTCGCTAGCACAGATACGCAGTATTTT. As protein: CASSYPGLAGVASTDTQYF.

The chain has TRBV7-2 and TRBJ2-3; 7 bases line up with TRBD1. In germline, CDR1 is SGHTA, CDR2 FQGNSA. The CDR3 is 13 residues long. V was clipped by 5 bases and J by 10 bases; unmatched bases: 9. The CDR3 DNA reads as TGTGCCAGCAGCGGACAGGAGCTAGGACCGCAGTATTTT. It yields the protein CASSGQELGPQYF.

The rearrangement uses TRBV7-2 and TRBJ2-7; the D call may be TRBD1 or TRBD2 (5 bases each). CDR3 length: 14 amino acids. Per the germline V gene, CDR1 is SGHTA and CDR2 is FQGNSA. Trimming pared 5 bases from V and 7 bases from J, leaving 18 bases between. The CDR3 DNA follows: TGTGCCAGCAGCCCTGGGGACGGATTCAGGGAGCAGTACTTC. This translates into CASSPGDGFREQYF.

This rearrangement joins TRBV9 to TRBJ2-7; D perhaps matches TRBD1 (6 bases). From germline, CDR1 is SGDLS and CDR2 YYNGEE. Trimming left V 3 bases short and J 0 bases short, with 16 bases between. The CDR3 is made up of 16 amino acids. The CDR3 here is CASSDSGQTNSYEQYF. CDR3 sequence (DNA): TGTGCCAGCAGCGACTCCGGACAGACTAACTCCTACGAGCAGTACTTC.

V usage is TRBV13 and J usage is TRBJ2-5; TRBD1 matches 10 bases. Per the germline V gene, CDR1 is PRHDT and CDR2 is FYEKMQ (reference sequence). The CDR3 is 16 amino acids. With 4 bases clipped from V and 4 bases from J, the junction kept 9 bases outside the gene matches. CDR3 sequence reads: CASSSRGTGDLETQYF. DNA of the CDR3: TGTGCCAGCAGCTCACGCGGGACAGGGGATCTAGAGACCCAGTACTTC.

The chain combines TRBV5-1 with TRBJ1-1; D is unclear. Germline CDR1 is SGHRS and CDR2 is YFSETQ. The length of the CDR3 is 14 residues. V gave up 0 bases and J gave up 1 base, with 7 bases separating them. CDR3 DNA sequence: TGCGCCAGCAGCTTGGAGTCTGGGAACACTGAAGCTTTCTTT. Protein: CASSLESGNTEAFF. Filled out from reference TRBV5-1 and TRBJ1-1, the complete variable domain reads KAGVTQTPRYLIKTRGQQVTLSCSPISGHRSVSWYQQTPGQGLQFLFEYFSETQRNKGNFPGRFSGRQFSNSRSEMNVSTLELGDSALYLCASSLESGNTEAFFGQGTRLTVV.

The CDR3 DNA reads as TGTGCCAGCAGACAGGGCCTTAGCAATCAGCCCCAGCATTTT. This encodes CASRQGLSNQPQHF. This chain uses TRBV5-5 with TRBJ1-5; TRBD1 might be the D (6 bases). CDR1 is SGHKS and CDR2 is YYEKEE in the germline V gene (reference sequence). The V and J ends lost 5 bases and 0 bases respectively, with 9 bases between them. CDR3 length equals 14 residues.

V gene TRBV18 combines with J gene TRBJ2-1; the match to TRBD2 covers 7 bases. There are 17 residues in the CDR3. V shed 2 bases, J shed 0 bases, and the junction held 7 bases outside the gene matches. Germline loops: CDR1 KGHSH, CDR2 LQKENI. CDR3 sequence reads: CASSPRSLADSYNEQFF. In DNA form, the CDR3 reads TGTGCCAGCTCACCAAGGTCCCTAGCGGACTCCTACAATGAGCAGTTCTTC.

This rearrangement joins TRBV7-9 to TRBJ2-6; 8 nucleotides agree with TRBD1. V was pared by 4 bases and J by 1 base, with 6 bases of the junction left unmatched. The CDR3 runs to 17 residues. Per the germline V gene, CDR1 is SEHNR and CDR2 is FQNEAQ (reference sequence). The chain's CDR3 is CASSSRQGYSGANVLTF. The CDR3 DNA follows: TGTGCCAGCAGCTCGCGACAGGGGTATTCTGGGGCCAACGTCCTGACTTTC.

The chain links TRBV7-8 to TRBJ2-3, with 7 nucleotides matching TRBD2. The CDR3 has 13 residues. V lost 6 bases, J lost 4 bases, and 4 bases stayed unmatched. CDR1 and CDR2 (germline): SGHVS, FQNEAQ. The CDR3 nucleotides are TGTGCCAGCAGTAAGCGGGGCGCAGATACGCAGTATTTT. Protein product: CASSKRGADTQYF.

This clone was observed once. The gene calls are TRBV15 and TRBJ2-1; 9 bases are a match to TRBD1. V gave up 1 base and J gave up 9 bases; unmatched junction bases: 10. CDR3 length equals 16 residues. CDR1 is LNHNV, CDR2 YYDKDF, per germline (reference sequence). CDR3 DNA: TGTGCCACCAGCAGAGGGTTACAGGGGGCCCTCTTTGAGCAGTTCTTC. Residues: CATSRGLQGALFEQFF.

This chain joins TRBV29-1 and TRBJ1-2; D gene ambiguous. Germline CDR1 is SQVTM and CDR2 is ANQGSEA. V was clipped by 1 base and J by 2 bases, with 17 bases between them. This CDR3 is built from 16 residues. Here the CDR3 reads CSVEVENSRRNYGYTF. In DNA form, the CDR3 reads TGCAGCGTTGAAGTCGAGAACAGCCGAAGGAACTATGGCTACACCTTC.

The CDR3 spells CASSQAQANNEQFF. As DNA, the CDR3 is TGCGCCAGCAGCCAAGCGCAGGCGAACAATGAGCAGTTCTTC. V usage is TRBV4-3 and J usage is TRBJ2-1, with D hard to call. V dropped 1 base and J dropped 5 bases, with 9 bases sitting between them. Germline V lookup: CDR1 LGHNA, CDR2 YSLEER. This CDR3 comprises 14 residues.